One T cell receptor (beta chain) is described in this entry. Its matching antigen is unknown. The CDR3 covers 16 residues. CDR1 SQVTM and CDR2 ANQGSEA come from the germline V gene. V was clipped by 2 bases and J by 6 bases; unmatched bases: 13. As the method for making TCR beta libraries, quantitative 5'-RACE with molecular barcodes was used. One entry per CDR3 protein, called by TCRdb with MiXCR from the 5' RACE reads. The repertoire holds around 770,000 distinct CDR3 sequences, over 15% seen once, with under 20% in the top ten. The data originate from a study of CD8 T cells in ankylosing spondylitis. General study findings and limits: Blood from ankylosing spondylitis patients appeared to carry a characteristic eight-variant TCR beta motif.

Sequencing input: blood, either unsorted or a sorted T cell fraction (not recorded which). The chain is built from TRBV29-1 and TRBJ2-3; TRBD2 matches 8 bases. This clonotype was sampled from a male donor with ankylosing spondylitis. CDR3 nucleotide sequence: TGCAGCGTTGAACCGGTCGAAGCGGGGGCCGAGGATACGCAGTATTTT. Translation gives CSVEPVEAGAEDTQYF.